Sequencing of this T cell receptor (beta chain) was carried out in a study of Ad26.COV2.S vaccination and SARS-CoV-2 variants. For the study at large: Ad26.COV2.S shots went into the muscle once or twice, 56 days apart. Notes on the study in general: Vaccine and placebo recipients had comparable breadth of non-spike TCRs.

CDR1 is LNHDA and CDR2 is SQIVND in the germline V gene (reference sequence). The J segment lost 7 bases and the V segment lost 6 bases, leaving 6 bases of the junction unmatched. CDR3 length: 13 residues. Note on this clone: Antigen: not known.

Treatment in this sample: about 20 received Ad26.COV2.S at low or high dose, single or two shots; 5 received placebo; per-sample allocation not given. Sampling was done on day 63 after the first vaccine or placebo injection. At a Boston site, the person donating was an adult of 18-55 years. Clones were sequenced by immunoSEQ multiplex PCR, and TCRdb holds only the in-frame ones, with some missing. The sample records some 250,000 clones, roughly 90% being singletons. The source is a person between 18 and 60 years old who received the Ad26.COV2.S COVID-19 vaccine or a placebo. The V gene is TRBV19, the J gene TRBJ1-5; 7 nucleotides agree with TRBD1. Material: peripheral blood, obtained in a trial of Ad26.COV2.S vaccine versus placebo. The CDR3 DNA reads as TGTGCCAGTAGCGCCGGGACAGAGCAGCCCCAGCATTTT. Amino acid sequence: CASSAGTEQPQHF.